Below, 3 T cell receptor beta chains from the same sample are listed, as sequenced in a study of cytomegalovirus exposure and HLA in healthy donors. With 60 Vbeta and 13 Jbeta primers, the PCR was carried out. Clones were sequenced by immunoSEQ multiplex PCR, and TCRdb holds only the in-frame ones, with some missing. This table holds about 180,000 clones, around four fifths found once. Sequenced input: PBMCs. The receptor set was obtained from a woman in her twenties or thirties in good health and CMV-seronegative.

The rearrangement joins TRBV7-9 to TRBJ2-5; D perhaps matches TRBD2 (6 bases). CDR1 and CDR2 (germline): SEHNR, FQNEAQ (reference sequence). The V and J ends lost 2 bases and 7 bases respectively, with 11 bases between them. This CDR3 contains 13 residues. The CDR3 protein is CASSLLGAGTQYF. CDR3 DNA sequence: TGTGCCAGCAGCTTATTAGGAGCGGGGACCCAGTACTTC.

This clone was observed once. As DNA, the CDR3 is TGTGCCAGCAGCTTAGACCGTACCGCGGGACAGGGGTATCAGCCCCAGCATTTT. Translated: CASSLDRTAGQGYQPQHF. The chain uses TRBV11-2 and TRBJ1-5; 10 bases align to TRBD1. CDR3 size: 18 residues. With V trimmed by 0 bases and J by 5 bases, 10 bases remained unmatched. The germline V gene encodes CDR1 SGHAT and CDR2 FQNNGV.

The V call is TRBV5-6, the J call TRBJ1-6, with 9 bases matching TRBD1. Germline V CDR1 and CDR2: SGHDT, YYEEEE. The CDR3 consists of 13 residues. Unmatched junction bases numbered 3, after V lost 6 bases and J lost 8 bases. CDR3 DNA: TGTGCCAGCACCCGGGACAGGGATTCACCCCTCCACTTT. Amino acids: CASTRDRDSPLHF.